What follows are 14 T cell receptor beta chains derived from one specimen sequenced in a study of beta chain features in type 1 diabetes (dated 2018 in TCRdb). Broader findings and caveats from the paper: Type 1 diabetes patients showed a moderate but significant shortening of TCRB CDR3 length in all four CD4+ subsets.

Library prep was done by the immunoSEQ multiplex PCR assay. The entire amount of isolated RNA was reverse transcribed using the High Capacity cDNA Reverse Transcription Kit, so the sequenced TCRB transcripts were expressed ones. TCRdb carries this immuneACCESS record with in-frame sequences only. Its versions omit some clonotypes, under half of them owing to an unresolved V gene in the studies checked, with the rest unexplained. The sample records about 370,000 clones, roughly 9.8% of which are singletons. Together, the top ten hold about 0.6% of the sample. No antigens are known for them. Specimen: central memory CD4+ T cells from blood. The receptors here all came from a man younger than 45 with type 1 diabetes.

The chain is built from TRBV27 and TRBJ1-3; D gene ambiguous. The CDR3 sequence is 16 residues long. Trimming removed 0 bases at V and 6 bases at J, with 15 bases between. Looked up from germline, CDR1 is MNHEY and CDR2 is SMNVEV (reference sequence). CDR3 nucleotides: TGTGCCAGCAGTTTATCCCCGAGTTCGAGAATAAACACCATATATTTT. This encodes CASSLSPSSRINTIYF.

This clone was observed a handful of times. The J gene is TRBJ2-1, the V gene TRBV11-3; 8 bases fit TRBD1. The CDR3 contains 16 residues. J was trimmed by 1 base and V by 2 bases; bases with no gene match: 4. Germline loops: CDR1 SGHNT, CDR2 YENEEA. The CDR3 DNA sequence: TGTGCCAGCAGCTTATATCAGGGGGCTTCCTACAATGAGCAGTTCTTC. Protein product: CASSLYQGASYNEQFF.

This clone was detected only a few times. The V gene is TRBV7-2, the J gene TRBJ2-7; TRBD2 might be the D (6 bases). Germline V gives CDR1 SGHTA, CDR2 FQGNSA. The CDR3 runs 15 residues. V lost 6 bases, J lost 0 bases, and 15 bases lay in between. The DNA for the CDR3 is TGTGCCAGCAGTTTATGGGCTAGCGACTCCTACGAGCAGTACTTC. It translates to CASSLWASDSYEQYF.

This clone has a count of ten or more. The chain has TRBV10-2 and TRBJ2-7; the D is unclear. Germline V gives CDR1 WSHSY, CDR2 SAAADI. The CDR3 spans 12 residues. Trimming shortened V by 4 bases and J by 5 bases, and 9 bases separated the two germline ends. In nucleotides, the CDR3 is TGCGCCAGCAGTGCGGTCAGTAACGAGCAGTACTTC. It specifies CASSAVSNEQYF.

This rearrangement joins TRBV2 to TRBJ2-7; D unresolved. The CDR3 covers 15 residues. Trimming left V 1 base short and J 0 bases short, with 10 bases between. CDR1 is SNHLY, CDR2 FYNNEI, per germline. The CDR3 DNA is TGTGCCAGCAGTGAAGAAAACTTGCCCTCCTACGAGCAGTACTTC. It is translated as CASSEENLPSYEQYF.

This clone was detected a few times. V usage is TRBV19 and J usage is TRBJ2-7; D is possibly TRBD1 (5 bases). Trimming took 3 bases from V and 0 from J, leaving 9 bases between them. This CDR3 contains 14 residues. CDR1 is LNHDA and CDR2 is SQIVND in the germline V gene (reference sequence). CDR3 DNA: TGTGCCAGTAGTATGACCAGGGCCTCCTACGAGCAGTACTTC. The encoded protein is CASSMTRASYEQYF.

The rearrangement links TRBV4-1 to TRBJ1-1, with a possible D match to TRBD1 (6 bases). The CDR3 loop spans 18 amino acids. V was trimmed by 0 bases and J by 4 bases, leaving 21 bases between them. Per the germline V gene, CDR1 is MGHRA and CDR2 is YSYEKL. CDR3 nucleotide sequence: TGCGCCAGCAGCCAAGAATATGGGGGCGGACACAGTCTCACTGAAGCTTTCTTT. This encodes CASSQEYGGGHSLTEAFF.

This clone showed up just a few times. The genes are TRBV9 and TRBJ2-5; 10 bases map to TRBD1. The V segment lost 4 bases and the J segment 4 bases; nucleotides outside the gene matches: 4. The CDR3 loop spans 14 amino acids. The germline gives CDR1 SGDLS, CDR2 YYNGEE. CDR3 sequence reads: CASSTGTGVETQYF. CDR3 DNA sequence: TGTGCCAGCAGCACAGGGACAGGGGTAGAGACCCAGTACTTC.

This chain connects TRBV7-2 to TRBJ1-2; D remains ambiguous. Germline V gene lookup returns CDR1 SGHTA and CDR2 FQGNSA. Deletions cut 1 base from V and 5 bases from J, with 8 bases between. CDR3 length: 13 residues. Here the CDR3 DNA reads TGTGCCAGCAGCTTAGGATTTCTTTATGGCTACACCTTC. Its translation: CASSLGFLYGYTF.

This clone turned up a few times. The chain combines TRBV7-8 with TRBJ2-7; TRBD2 matches 13 bases. The J segment lost 4 bases and the V segment lost 2 bases, leaving 2 bases of the junction unmatched. Germline V gene sequence: CDR1 SGHVS, CDR2 FQNEAQ. The CDR3 is made up of 15 amino acids. The CDR3 DNA follows: TGTGCCAGCAGCTTAAGGACTAGCGGGAGTTACGAGCAGTACTTC. Amino acid sequence: CASSLRTSGSYEQYF.

J is TRBJ2-1 and V is TRBV11-3; tentatively, D is TRBD2 (6 bases). The germline V gene encodes CDR1 SGHNT and CDR2 YENEEA. The CDR3 runs 16 residues. Trimming removed 5 bases at V and 6 bases at J, with 20 bases between. The CDR3, as DNA: TGTGCCAGCAGCCCAGCTCCGGGGGTTTGGCCCAATGAGCAGTTCTTC. Protein sequence: CASSPAPGVWPNEQFF.

This clone was seen repeatedly, ten times or more. J is TRBJ2-4 and V is TRBV29-1; a weak D match, TRBD2 (6 bases). The germline V gene encodes CDR1 SQVTM and CDR2 ANQGSEA. Trimming cost V 4 bases and J 7 bases, with 14 bases left between them. The CDR3 length is 13 residues. The CDR3 nucleotides are TGCAGCGTTGTAGTTGGGACTCTGAACATTCAGTACTTC. Encoded protein: CSVVVGTLNIQYF.

In its sample, this clone was seen many times. The chain has TRBV23-1 and TRBJ2-2; D possibly corresponds to TRBD1 (6 bases). TRBV23-1 is reported as an ORF; its role is uncertain. V was cut by 0 bases and J by 7 bases, with 18 bases left in between. CDR3 length: 17 residues. Here the CDR3 reads CASSQSWQGIGGGELFF. Written as DNA, the CDR3 is TGCGCCAGCAGTCAATCATGGCAGGGGATAGGGGGCGGGGAGCTGTTTTTT.

The V and J genes are TRBV28 and TRBJ2-7; the D gene is possibly TRBD1 (6 bases). Trimming removed 7 bases at V and 5 bases at J, with 15 bases between. CDR1 and CDR2 (germline): MDHEN, SYDVKM. CDR3 length: 13 amino acids. Here the CDR3 reads CASTTSTGHEQYF. CDR3 bases: TGTGCCAGCACTACTTCTACAGGGCACGAGCAGTACTTC.